The 32 T cell receptor beta chains below come from one sample, sequenced in a study of cytomegalovirus exposure and HLA in healthy donors. Primers for the PCR totalled 60 Vbeta and 13 Jbeta. The table came from immunoSEQ multiplex PCR; TCRdb's copy has only in-frame clones and leaves some out. Of about 100,000 clones in the sample, 65% to 80% are singletons; the top ten hold approximately 4.5%. Sequencing used PBMCs. The receptors derive from a male donor in good health and CMV-seronegative.

This chain joins TRBV19 and TRBJ2-2; 7 nucleotides align to TRBD2. The V and J ends lost 5 bases and 8 bases, in that order; junction bases with no gene match: 11. The CDR3 is made up of 15 amino acids. Looked up from germline, CDR1 is LNHDA and CDR2 is SQIVND (reference sequence). The CDR3 DNA reads as TGTGCCAGTAGTCGACCGGGAGGTTTAGGTGGGGAGCTGTTTTTT. As protein: CASSRPGGLGGELFF.

The chain links TRBV7-2 to TRBJ1-2, with D tentatively TRBD1 (6 bases). This CDR3 spans 13 amino acids. The V end was cut by 5 bases, the J end by 8 bases, with 15 bases between. Germline V CDR1 and CDR2: SGHTA, FQGNSA. As DNA, the CDR3 is TGTGCCAGCAGCGATCGGGACATGAGAGGCTACACCTTC. As protein: CASSDRDMRGYTF. Supplemented by reference TRBV7-2 and TRBJ1-2, the full variable domain reads GAGVSQSPSNKVTEKGKDVELRCDPISGHTALYWYRQSLGQGLEFLIYFQGNSAPDKSGLPSDRFSAERTGGSVSTLTIQRTQQEDSAVYLCASSDRDMRGYTFGSGTRLTVV.

This clone has only a few counts. The rearrangement links TRBV30 to TRBJ2-5; a weak D match, TRBD2 (5 bases). Germline V gives CDR1 GTSNPN, CDR2 SVGIG (reference sequence). Trimming removed 8 bases at V and 2 bases at J, with 12 bases between. The CDR3 covers 12 residues. The CDR3 DNA reads as TGTGCCAGACGGGGTCTTCAAGAGACCCAGTACTTC. The encoded protein is CARRGLQETQYF.

The rearrangement uses TRBV4-2 and TRBJ2-7, with TRBD2 matching over 7 bases. Germline CDR1 LGHNA, CDR2 YNFKEQ. Trimming cost V 1 base and J 1 base; bases outside gene matches: 4. The CDR3 is 15 residues long. CDR3 DNA: TGTGCCAGCAGCCAAGGCCGGGACTATTCCTACGAGCAGTACTTC. Its protein is CASSQGRDYSYEQYF.

This chain connects TRBV18 to TRBJ2-1; D perhaps matches TRBD2 (6 bases). The CDR3 loop spans 13 amino acids. V was cut by 3 bases and J by 7 bases, with 10 bases left in between. Germline CDR1 reads KGHSH; CDR2 reads LQKENI. CDR3 DNA: TGTGCCAGCTCACCGGCAGGGAGGAATGAGCAGTTCTTC. Its translation: CASSPAGRNEQFF.

With respect to this clone: The junction does not match germline at one end; this may be a read error. J is TRBJ2-5 and V is TRBV5-1; tentatively, D is TRBD2 (7 bases). This CDR3 has 14 residues. Per the germline V gene, CDR1 is SGHRS and CDR2 is YFSETQ. The CDR3 here is CAGSTGRGQETQYF. CDR3 DNA sequence: TGCGCCGGCAGTACAGGGAGGGGGCAAGAGACCCAGTACTTC.

This chain links TRBV7-7 with TRBJ2-1, with D perhaps matching TRBD1 (5 bases). The CDR3 covers 13 residues. Germline values: CDR1 SSHAT, CDR2 FNYEAQ (reference sequence). The V end was cut by 4 bases, the J end by 4 bases, with 8 bases between. This CDR3 reads CASSSQEYNEQFF. The CDR3 bases are TGTGCCAGCAGCTCACAGGAGTACAATGAGCAGTTCTTC.

J is TRBJ1-2 and V is TRBV5-8; D unclear. The V end was cut by 1 base, the J end by 0 bases, with 4 bases between. The germline V gene encodes CDR1 SGHTS and CDR2 YDEGEE. This CDR3 is built from 13 residues. CDR3 DNA sequence: TGTGCCAGCAGCTTGTCGGCTAACTATGGCTACACCTTC. It translates to CASSLSANYGYTF.

This rearrangement joins TRBV10-1 to TRBJ2-5; a weak D match, TRBD2 (6 bases). V lost 2 bases and J lost 0, with 19 bases in between. This CDR3 comprises 18 residues. Per germline, CDR1 WNHNN and CDR2 SYGVQD (reference sequence). The CDR3: CASSEGASAVRYQETQYF. The CDR3, as DNA: TGCGCCAGCAGTGAGGGGGCTAGCGCCGTGCGGTACCAAGAGACCCAGTACTTC.

The DNA for the CDR3 is TGTGCCAGCAGTCCCCACCCGACTAGCGGCCGGTACAATGAGCAGTTCTTC. Amino acids: CASSPHPTSGRYNEQFF. This chain joins TRBV27 and TRBJ2-1, with 9 bases fitting TRBD2. The germline gives CDR1 MNHEY, CDR2 SMNVEV (reference sequence). Germline trimming cut 5 bases from V and 4 bases from J; bases unmatched to any gene: 12. This CDR3 has 17 amino acids.

The chain employs TRBV19 and TRBJ2-7; D is undetermined. This CDR3 has 12 amino acids. V lost 4 bases, J lost 6 bases, and 10 bases lay in between. The V gene's germline CDR1 is LNHDA and CDR2 SQIVND (reference sequence). CDR3 in amino acids: CASSTVGSEQYF. CDR3 sequence (DNA): TGTGCCAGTAGTACGGTCGGGTCCGAGCAGTACTTC.

This clone was seen once. The CDR3 spells CASSVGTGAYEQYF. In DNA form, the CDR3 reads TGTGCCAGCAGCGTTGGGACAGGGGCCTACGAGCAGTACTTC. This chain connects TRBV6-5 to TRBJ2-7; 10 positions agree with TRBD1. After removal of 6 bases from V and 2 bases from J, the junction contained 4 bases not matched to a gene. Per germline, CDR1 MNHEY and CDR2 SVGAGI. The CDR3 consists of 14 residues.

The chain is built from TRBV28 and TRBJ2-6, with D unresolved. In germline, CDR1 is MDHEN, CDR2 SYDVKM. The CDR3 extends over 12 amino acids. V lost 10 bases, J lost 0 bases, and 4 bases lay in between. CDR3 region: CATSSGANVLTF. In nucleotides, the CDR3 is TGTGCCACATCCTCTGGGGCCAACGTCCTGACTTTC.

V and J are TRBV7-8 and TRBJ2-2; 7 nucleotides match TRBD1. Germline V gives CDR1 SGHVS, CDR2 FQNEAQ. The CDR3 length is 18 residues. Losses at the gene ends were 5 bases for V and 0 bases for J; bases not matched to a gene: 12. The CDR3 is CASSILGMGQPNTGELFF. The CDR3 DNA follows: TGTGCCAGCAGCATCCTCGGGATGGGACAGCCGAACACCGGGGAGCTGTTTTTT.

The chain links TRBV7-2 to TRBJ2-6, with 10 bases that match TRBD2. The CDR3 spans 16 residues. CDR1 and CDR2 (germline): SGHTA, FQGNSA. V shed 4 bases and J 3 bases; nucleotides not matched to a gene: 3. DNA for the CDR3: TGTGCCAGCAGCTCCGGACTAGCGGTTGGGGCCAACGTCCTGACTTTC. Its protein is CASSSGLAVGANVLTF.

With respect to this clone: One junction end disagrees with the germline gene, perhaps due to a read error. The rearrangement uses TRBV18 and TRBJ2-2; 9 bases agree with TRBD1. This CDR3 region has 15 residues. Germline V gene data show CDR1 as KGHSH and CDR2 as LQKENI. The CDR3 loop is CASSPQTGGTGELFF. The CDR3 coding sequence is TGTGCCAGCTCGCCACAGACAGGGGGGACCGGGGAGCTGTTTTTT.

The rearrangement uses TRBV23-1 and TRBJ2-5, with 7 bases fitting TRBD1. TRBV23-1 is flagged as an ORF with uncertain function. The CDR3 spans 19 residues. Trimming removed 6 bases from V and 2 bases from J; junction bases left unmatched: 21. CDR3 nucleotides: TGCGCCAGCAGCCCAACACAGGGGCTAACTAGGATCCGACAAGAGACCCAGTACTTC. Amino acid sequence: CASSPTQGLTRIRQETQYF.

V gene TRBV10-3 combines with J gene TRBJ2-5; D may be TRBD1 (5 bases). The germline CDR1 and CDR2 sequences are ENHRY and SYGVKD. The CDR3 is 14 amino acids. Between the trimmed V and J ends, which lost 4 bases and 4 bases, there was a span of 13 bases. The CDR3 DNA reads as TGTGCCATCAGTGCAGGGTTCGGCGGAGAGACCCAGTACTTC. Encoded protein: CAISAGFGGETQYF.

The rearrangement uses TRBV5-4 and TRBJ2-3; a weak D match, TRBD2 (6 bases). Trimming pared 4 bases from V and 10 bases from J, leaving 19 bases between. The CDR3 is 14 residues long. CDR1 is SGHNT and CDR2 is YYREEE in the germline V gene (reference sequence). The CDR3 loop is CASSRTSMEVSQYF. The CDR3 DNA reads as TGTGCCAGCAGCAGAACTAGCATGGAGGTTTCGCAGTATTTT.

This rearrangement joins TRBV15 to TRBJ1-2; maybe TRBD1 (5 bases). Trimming pared 0 bases from V and 6 bases from J, leaving 11 bases between. The germline V gene encodes CDR1 LNHNV and CDR2 YYDKDF (reference sequence). The CDR3 has 14 amino acids. CDR3 region: CATSRDMTANGYTF. The CDR3 DNA is TGTGCCACCAGCAGAGATATGACAGCAAATGGCTACACCTTC.

The CDR3 loop reads CASSPRTGTATNEKLFF. The CDR3 nucleotides are TGTGCCAGCAGCCCCAGAACCGGGACAGCAACTAATGAAAAACTGTTTTTT. The chain joins TRBV14 to TRBJ1-4, with 7 bases that match TRBD1. J lost 0 bases, V lost 4 bases, and 8 bases had no gene match. Germline CDR1 reads SGHDN; CDR2 reads FVKESK. There are 17 residues in the CDR3.

V and J are TRBV2 and TRBJ1-5; D uncertain. The CDR3 contains 18 residues. Trimming left V 3 bases short and J 2 bases short, with 20 bases between. CDR1 SNHLY and CDR2 FYNNEI come from the germline V gene. The CDR3: CASSDRRLPMWGNQPQHF. The CDR3 DNA sequence: TGTGCCAGCAGTGATCGGCGACTCCCCATGTGGGGCAATCAGCCCCAGCATTTT.

The chain is built from TRBV19 and TRBJ1-2; the match to TRBD1 covers 7 bases. The J segment lost 3 bases and the V segment lost 6 bases, leaving 7 bases of the junction unmatched. This CDR3 contains 14 residues. Germline V gene sequence: CDR1 LNHDA, CDR2 SQIVND (reference sequence). CDR3 nucleotide sequence: TGTGCCAGTAGGAGGGGACAGACCTACTATGGCTACACCTTC. Its translation is CASRRGQTYYGYTF.

This chain uses TRBV7-9 with TRBJ1-2, with 11 bases lining up with TRBD1. This CDR3 has 14 amino acids. Trimming at V came to 7 bases and at J to 6 bases, leaving 7 bases not matched to a gene. Germline loops: CDR1 SEHNR, CDR2 FQNEAQ (reference sequence). The DNA of the CDR3 is TGTGCCAGCATTCCACCGGGACAGGGGGATGGCTACACCTTC. Protein: CASIPPGQGDGYTF.

The rearrangement links TRBV25-1 to TRBJ2-7; D gene uncertain. CDR1 and CDR2 from the germline V gene are MGHDK and SYGVNS. This CDR3 is 14 amino acids long. V was clipped by 5 bases and J by 2 bases, with 13 bases between them. CDR3 sequence reads: CASSSRRITYEQYF. CDR3 DNA sequence: TGTGCCAGCAGTTCCCGGCGGATCACCTACGAGCAGTACTTC.

Here the CDR3 DNA reads TGTGCCTGGTCCGGAGGGTCCTATGGCTACACCTTC. It yields the protein CAWSGGSYGYTF. The chain is built from TRBV30 and TRBJ1-2, with D uncertain. CDR3 size: 12 residues. Germline loops: CDR1 GTSNPN, CDR2 SVGIG (reference sequence). V was shortened by 5 bases and J by 4 bases, with 11 bases between the two germline ends.

This chain connects TRBV9 to TRBJ2-1; 9 nucleotides match TRBD2. Germline V lookup: CDR1 SGDLS, CDR2 YYNGEE. J lost 7 bases, V lost 0 bases, and 5 bases had no gene match. This CDR3 is 15 amino acids long. CDR3 nucleotide sequence: TGTGCCAGCAGCGTAGTAGCGGGAGTCGGGAATGAGCAGTTCTTC. As protein: CASSVVAGVGNEQFF.

The gene calls are TRBV5-1 and TRBJ2-3, with 11 bases identical to TRBD2. The CDR3 spans 15 residues. Looked up from germline, CDR1 is SGHRS and CDR2 is YFSETQ. V was pared by 0 bases and J by 4 bases, with 1 base of the junction left unmatched. The CDR3 loop is CASSLVAGGADTQYF. The CDR3 nucleotides are TGCGCCAGCAGCTTGGTAGCGGGAGGGGCAGATACGCAGTATTTT.

The J gene is TRBJ1-5, the V gene TRBV18; tentatively, D is TRBD1 (6 bases). This CDR3 spans 15 amino acids. Germline loops: CDR1 KGHSH, CDR2 LQKENI. V lost 3 bases, J lost 6 bases, and 15 bases lay in between. The CDR3 DNA reads as TGTGCCAGCTCACCCCTAGGACAGTTGGGTCAGCCCCAGCATTTT. Translating it yields CASSPLGQLGQPQHF. Using reference TRBV18 and TRBJ1-5 for the parts outside the CDR3, the full variable domain is NAGVMQNPRHLVRRRGQEARLRCSPMKGHSHVYWYRQLPEEGLKFMVYLQKENIIDESGMPKERFSAEFPKEGPSILRIQQVVRGDSAAYFCASSPLGQLGQPQHFGDGTRLSIL.

This chain's CDR3 is CASSLSRTGKNYGYTF. For the CDR3, the DNA is TGTGCCAGCAGCTTATCCCGGACAGGGAAAAACTATGGCTACACCTTC. This chain uses TRBV7-9 with TRBJ1-2, with TRBD1 identical over 8 bases. With V trimmed by 2 bases and J by 2 bases, 7 bases remained unmatched. CDR1 and CDR2 from the germline V gene are SEHNR and FQNEAQ (reference sequence). The CDR3 loop spans 16 amino acids.

V usage is TRBV27 and J usage is TRBJ1-5, with TRBD1 matching over 8 bases. Germline-derived CDR1 and CDR2 are MNHEY and SMNVEV (reference sequence). The CDR3 covers 13 residues. J lost 7 bases, V lost 10 bases, and 9 bases had no gene match. The CDR3 sequence: CATRTGIGQPQHF. CDR3 in DNA: TGTGCCACTCGGACAGGGATAGGCCAGCCCCAGCATTTT.

This clone has just a few counts. The gene calls are TRBV30 and TRBJ2-7; D perhaps matches TRBD2 (6 bases). V shed 7 bases and J shed 3 bases, with 13 bases lying between them. CDR1 GTSNPN and CDR2 SVGIG come from the germline V gene (reference sequence). The CDR3 contains 12 residues. This CDR3 is CASRDSSYEQYF. The CDR3 DNA sequence: TGTGCCTCCCGGGACTCCAGCTACGAGCAGTACTTC.